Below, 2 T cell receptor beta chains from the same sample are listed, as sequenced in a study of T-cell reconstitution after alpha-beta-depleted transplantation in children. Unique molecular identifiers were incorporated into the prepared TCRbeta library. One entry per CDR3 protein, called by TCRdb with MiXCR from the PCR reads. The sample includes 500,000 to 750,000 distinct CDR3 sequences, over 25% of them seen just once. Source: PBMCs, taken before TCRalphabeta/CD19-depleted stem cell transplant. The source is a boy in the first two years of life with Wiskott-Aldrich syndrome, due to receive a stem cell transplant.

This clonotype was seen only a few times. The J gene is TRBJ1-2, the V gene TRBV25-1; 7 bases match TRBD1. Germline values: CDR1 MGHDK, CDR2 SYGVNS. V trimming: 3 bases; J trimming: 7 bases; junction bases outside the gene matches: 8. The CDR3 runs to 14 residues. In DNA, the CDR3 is TGTGCCAGCAGTGAGCTACAGGGGTTGAGTGGCTACACCTTC. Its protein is CASSELQGLSGYTF.

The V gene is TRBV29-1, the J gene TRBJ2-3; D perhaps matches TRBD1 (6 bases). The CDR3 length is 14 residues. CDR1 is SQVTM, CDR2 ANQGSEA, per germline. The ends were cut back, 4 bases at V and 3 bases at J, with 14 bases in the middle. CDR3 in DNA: TGCAGCGTTGGGTCCAGGGGTAGAACAGATACGCAGTATTTT. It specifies CSVGSRGRTDTQYF.